The 2 T cell receptor beta chains reported below all come from one sample, sequenced in a study of blood T cells in healthy people across ages. With a J-beta primer mix and a sample-barcoded 5' primer, a second PCR ran about 7 to 12 cycles. TCRdb independently ran MiXCR on the 5' RACE reads; one entry per CDR3 protein. The sample shows 750,000 or so distinct CDR3 sequences, around 25% of them seen only once. The same specimen was also included in a second study, on T cells of mothers and their children.

The sample taken for sequencing was blood. These receptors were obtained from a boy younger than 18 in good health.

This chain uses TRBV20-1 with TRBJ2-1; 14 positions match TRBD2. The germline V gene has CDR1 DFQATT and CDR2 SNEGSKA (reference sequence). This CDR3 has 16 amino acids. After removal of 3 bases from V and 8 bases from J, the junction contained 9 bases not matched to a gene. CDR3 coding DNA: TGCAGTGCTAGGTGGGGACTAGCGGGAGTTCAGTATGAGCAGTTCTTC. Its translation is CSARWGLAGVQYEQFF.

This clonotype was detected many times. This rearrangement joins TRBV5-1 to TRBJ2-4; D perhaps matches TRBD2 (5 bases). This CDR3 contains 14 residues. V was clipped by 4 bases and J by 0 bases, with 8 bases between them. CDR1 is SGHRS and CDR2 is YFSETQ in the germline V gene. The CDR3 DNA reads as TGCGCCAGCAGCCAAGGAGGAGCCAAAAACATTCAGTACTTC. The encoded protein is CASSQGGAKNIQYF.